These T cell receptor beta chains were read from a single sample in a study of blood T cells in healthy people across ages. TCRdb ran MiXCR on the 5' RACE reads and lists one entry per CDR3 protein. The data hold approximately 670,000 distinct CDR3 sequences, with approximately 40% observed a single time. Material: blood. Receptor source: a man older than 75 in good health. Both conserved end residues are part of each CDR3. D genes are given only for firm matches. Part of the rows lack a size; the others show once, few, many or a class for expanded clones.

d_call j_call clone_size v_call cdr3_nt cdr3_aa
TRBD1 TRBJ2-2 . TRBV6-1 TGTGCCAACAGTGTCCGGGACAGCGGTGGCGGGGAGCTGTTTTTT CANSVRDSGGGELFF
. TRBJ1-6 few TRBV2 TGTGCCAGCCAGGGACCCCAGGGTTCACCCCTCCACTTT CASQGPQGSPLHF
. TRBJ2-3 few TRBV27 TGTGCCAGCAGTCCTAACCCCGGACTGAACACAGATACGCAGTATTTT CASSPNPGLNTDTQYF
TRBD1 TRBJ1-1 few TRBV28 TGTGCCAGCAGTTTCCGGACAGGGATGAACACTGAAGCTTTCTTT CASSFRTGMNTEAFF
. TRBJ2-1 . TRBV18 TGTGCCAGCTCACCACGGGGGGACCTTGAGCAGTTCTTC CASSPRGDLEQFF
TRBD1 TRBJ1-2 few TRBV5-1 TGCGCCAGCAGCTTCGACAGGGCTAACTATGGCTACACCTTC CASSFDRANYGYTF
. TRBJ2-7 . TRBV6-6 TGTGCCAGCAGCCCTTACGGGGGTACCTACGGGCAGTACTTC CASSPYGGTYGQYF
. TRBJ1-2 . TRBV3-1 TGTACCAGCAGCCATGAAGGTCAGGGGAAGGGCTACACCTTC CTSSHEGQGKGYTF
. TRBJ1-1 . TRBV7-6 TGTGCCAGCAGCTTCCAGAAAACAAAGCAGGGATGGGGCACTGAAGCTTTCTTT CASSFQKTKQGWGTEAFF
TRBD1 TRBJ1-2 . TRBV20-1 TGCAGTGCTAACCACGCCGGGACAGGGGTGGAGGGCTACACCTTC CSANHAGTGVEGYTF
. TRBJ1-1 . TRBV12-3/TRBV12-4 TGTGCCAGCAGAAATCCGGGGTTTTTAGGAGCTTTCTTT CASRNPGFLGAFF
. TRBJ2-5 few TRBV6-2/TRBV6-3 TGTGCCAGCAGATTTAGGAGCCCAAGGGAGACCCAGTACTTC CASRFRSPRETQYF
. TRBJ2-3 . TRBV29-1 TGCAGCGTTGATGACCCCTCCGTGGGAGATACGCAGTATTTT CSVDDPSVGDTQYF
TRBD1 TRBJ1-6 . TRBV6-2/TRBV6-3 TGTGCCAGCAGTCCTCGACAGGGGGAGAATGAACCCCTCCACTTT CASSPRQGENEPLHF
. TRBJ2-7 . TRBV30 TGTGCCTGGAGCTCTCAGAGCGAGCAGTACTTC CAWSSQSEQYF
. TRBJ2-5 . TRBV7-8 TGTGCCAGCAGCTTAGTGGCAGCATCAACCTCCTACAATGAGCAGTACTTC CASSLVAASTSYNEQYF
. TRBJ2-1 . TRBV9 TGTGCCAGCAGCCAAGGGCTTGAGGGGGGCACCTACAATGAGCAGTTCTTC CASSQGLEGGTYNEQFF
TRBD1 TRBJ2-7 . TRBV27 TGTGCCAGCAGTAAGCGGCAACCGGGACAGTTGACAGGGGATTCGAGCGAGCAGTACTTC CASSKRQPGQLTGDSSEQYF
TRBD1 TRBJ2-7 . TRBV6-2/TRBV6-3 TGTGCCAGCAGAGGACAGGGGGTGGTCTACGAGCAGTACTTC CASRGQGVVYEQYF
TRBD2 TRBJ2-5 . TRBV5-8 TGTGCCAGCAGCTTGGCCCGTTCTAGCGGGGGGCAAGAGACCCAGTACTTC CASSLARSSGGQETQYF
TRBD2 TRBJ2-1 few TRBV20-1 TGCAGTGCCATAAAGCGGGAAAAACTCTACAATGAGCAGTTCTTC CSAIKREKLYNEQFF
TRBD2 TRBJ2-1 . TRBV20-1 TGCAGTGCTAGGAAAATGGTAGCGGGGGAGCGAGAGCAGTTCTTC CSARKMVAGEREQFF
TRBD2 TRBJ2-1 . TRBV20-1 TGCAGTGCTGTCCCCCGGGCGGGAGGGGACAATGAGCAGTTCTTC CSAVPRAGGDNEQFF
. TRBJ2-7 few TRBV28 TGTGCCAGCAGTTTTGGGCAGATCTCCTACGAGCAGTACTTC CASSFGQISYEQYF
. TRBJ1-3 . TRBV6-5 TGTGCCAGCAGTTACTCGAGGGTTGTGGGAAACACCATATATTTT CASSYSRVVGNTIYF
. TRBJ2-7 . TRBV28 TGTGCCAGCAGTTTCAGGAGACAGGTCCTCTACGAGCAGTACTTC CASSFRRQVLYEQYF
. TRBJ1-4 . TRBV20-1 TGCAGTGCTAGAAACAGTTTAAATGAAAAACTGTTTTTT CSARNSLNEKLFF
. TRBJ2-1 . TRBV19 TGTGCCAGTAACCCCGGTTTCAGCTACAATGAGCAGTTCTTC CASNPGFSYNEQFF
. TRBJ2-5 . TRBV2 TGTGCCAGCAGTGAGGACAGAAATAAAGAGACCCAGTACTTC CASSEDRNKETQYF